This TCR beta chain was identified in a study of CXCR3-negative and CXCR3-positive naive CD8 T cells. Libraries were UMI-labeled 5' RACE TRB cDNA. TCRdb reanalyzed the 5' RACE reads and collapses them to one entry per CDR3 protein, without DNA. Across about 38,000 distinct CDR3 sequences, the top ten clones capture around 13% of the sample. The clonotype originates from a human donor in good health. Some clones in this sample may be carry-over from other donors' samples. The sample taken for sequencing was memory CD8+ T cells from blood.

The CDR3 protein is CASSQLLANIQYF. J is TRBJ2-4 and V is TRBV14; no DNA is available, so the TRBD2 call from TCRdb remains unchecked. The germline V gene has CDR1 SGHDN and CDR2 FVKESK. The length of the CDR3 is 13 residues.